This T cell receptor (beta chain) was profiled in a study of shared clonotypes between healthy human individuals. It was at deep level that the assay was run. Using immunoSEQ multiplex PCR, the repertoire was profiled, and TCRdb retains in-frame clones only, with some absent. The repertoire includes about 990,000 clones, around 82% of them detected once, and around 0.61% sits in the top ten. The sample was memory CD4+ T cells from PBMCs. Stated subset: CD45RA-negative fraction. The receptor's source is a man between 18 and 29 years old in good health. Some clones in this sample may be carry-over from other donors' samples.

The CDR3 spells CASSLYKALNTEAFF. CDR3 coding DNA: TGTGCCAGCTCACTATACAAGGCTTTGAACACTGAAGCTTTCTTT. This chain links TRBV18 with TRBJ1-1; no firm D call. The CDR3 extends over 15 amino acids. The ends were cut back, 4 bases at V and 0 bases at J, with 12 bases in the middle. Germline V gene sequence: CDR1 KGHSH, CDR2 LQKENI.